This passage covers 17 T cell receptor beta chains from one sample sequenced in a study of cytomegalovirus exposure and HLA in healthy donors (dated by TCRdb to the late 2010s). Library preparation was by the immunoSEQ multiplex PCR assay. For the multiplex PCR, a mixture combining 60 forward primers for TCR Vbeta segments and 13 reverse primers for TCR Jbeta segments was used. TCRdb's version of the immuneACCESS table is confined to in-frame rearrangements and falls short of the full clone set. An unresolved V gene accounts for under half of the shortfall where checked; the remainder is of unknown origin. This sample holds more than 150,000 clones; around 80% were observed only once. Of the sample, around 1.4% falls within the top ten clones. Sample: PBMCs. These TCRs come from a girl between 5 and 17 years old in good health and CMV-seropositive.

The chain links TRBV6-5 to TRBJ1-1; 7 bases fit TRBD1. The junction had 2 bases not matched to a gene; V was cut back by 2 bases and J by 2 bases. Germline loops: CDR1 MNHEY, CDR2 SVGAGI. This CDR3 is 14 amino acids long. This CDR3 is CASSYTGENTEAFF. As DNA, the CDR3 is TGTGCCAGCAGTTACACAGGGGAAAACACTGAAGCTTTCTTT.

The chain uses TRBV6-4 and TRBJ1-2; 8 bases agree with TRBD1. Trimming cost V 6 bases and J 4 bases; bases outside gene matches: 7. The CDR3 contains 14 residues. Germline V lookup: CDR1 MRHNA, CDR2 SNTAGT. The CDR3 loop reads CASSAGTGPYGYTF. The CDR3 DNA reads as TGTGCCAGCAGCGCCGGGACAGGCCCCTATGGCTACACCTTC.

The V gene is TRBV7-9, the J gene TRBJ1-3, with 8 bases identical to TRBD1. The germline gives CDR1 SEHNR, CDR2 FQNEAQ (reference sequence). CDR3 length: 15 amino acids. With 5 bases clipped from V and 4 bases from J, the junction kept 7 bases outside the gene matches. The DNA of the CDR3 is TGTGCCAGCAGCCAGGACAGGGAGTACGGAAACACCATATATTTT. Residues: CASSQDREYGNTIYF.

This clone has more than one count but fewer than ten. The chain couples TRBV5-6 to TRBJ1-1; 9 nucleotides line up with TRBD1. With V trimmed by 0 bases and J by 5 bases, 8 bases remained unmatched. The CDR3 length is 16 residues. Germline V gene lookup returns CDR1 SGHDT and CDR2 YYEEEE. CDR3 sequence (DNA): TGTGCCAGCAGCTTGGTAAGAACAGGGGGCTGGACTGAAGCTTTCTTT. Protein: CASSLVRTGGWTEAFF.

The rearrangement links TRBV15 to TRBJ2-7; 7 positions match TRBD2. V shed 0 bases and J 6 bases; nucleotides not matched to a gene: 11. The germline V gene has CDR1 LNHNV and CDR2 YYDKDF (reference sequence). This CDR3 spans 16 amino acids. This CDR3 reads CATSRDRAGVPAEQYF. The CDR3 DNA is TGTGCCACCAGCAGAGATCGTGCGGGAGTTCCTGCCGAGCAGTACTTC. Supplemented by reference TRBV15 and TRBJ2-7, the full variable domain reads DAMVIQNPRYQVTQFGKPVTLSCSQTLNHNVMYWYQQKSSQAPKLLFHYYDKDFNNEADTPDNFQSRRPNTSFCFLDIRSPGLGDTAMYLCATSRDRAGVPAEQYFGPGTRLTVT.

The gene calls are TRBV29-1 and TRBJ2-7; weak D call: TRBD2 (6 bases). The V end lost 7 bases, the J end lost 5 bases, and 12 bases lay between the germline ends. This CDR3 region has 11 residues. Per the germline V gene, CDR1 is SQVTM and CDR2 is ANQGSEA. DNA of the CDR3: TGCAGCGGATGGAGGGGTCACGAGCAGTACTTC. It encodes CSGWRGHEQYF.

The chain links TRBV30 to TRBJ1-4, with 7 bases that match TRBD1. The germline gives CDR1 GTSNPN, CDR2 SVGIG (reference sequence). V shed 2 bases and J 2 bases; nucleotides not matched to a gene: 2. The CDR3 is 14 amino acids. This CDR3 reads CAWSQGETNEKLFF. In DNA, the CDR3 is TGTGCCTGGAGTCAGGGGGAGACTAATGAAAAACTGTTTTTT.

The chain carries TRBV4-2 and TRBJ2-7; the match to TRBD2 covers 10 bases. The germline gives CDR1 LGHNA, CDR2 YNFKEQ. The CDR3 totals 18 residues. V lost 0 bases and J lost 2; bases outside the gene matches: 10. DNA for the CDR3: TGTGCCAGCAGCCAAGAGGGAAATAGCGGGAGGAAGGCCTACGAGCAGTACTTC. Translating it yields CASSQEGNSGRKAYEQYF.

This chain links TRBV27 with TRBJ2-7; weak D call: TRBD2 (5 bases). This CDR3 is 15 amino acids long. Germline CDR1 and CDR2: MNHEY and SMNVEV (reference sequence). The V end lost 2 bases, the J end lost 5 bases, and 16 bases lay between the germline ends. CDR3 region: CASSLAGGRRDEQYF. Written as DNA, the CDR3 is TGTGCCAGCAGTTTAGCGGGTGGGAGAAGGGACGAGCAGTACTTC.

This clone was detected once. This sequence joins TRBV5-4 and TRBJ1-1; D is unresolved. V gave up 0 bases and J gave up 5 bases, with 8 bases separating them. Germline V lookup: CDR1 SGHNT, CDR2 YYREEE (reference sequence). This CDR3 region has 13 residues. The DNA for the CDR3 is TGTGCCAGCAGCTTGGGTGAGGGTACTGAAGCTTTCTTT. Translating it yields CASSLGEGTEAFF. Based on the CDR3 plus reference TRBV5-4 and TRBJ1-1, the full variable domain is ETGVTQSPTHLIKTRGQQVTLRCSSQSGHNTVSWYQQALGQGPQFIFQYYREEENGRGNFPPRFSGLQFPNYSSELNVNALELDDSALYLCASSLGEGTEAFFGQGTRLTVV.

This sequence joins TRBV7-3 and TRBJ2-5; unclear D gene. CDR3 length equals 13 residues. Per the germline V gene, CDR1 is SGHTA and CDR2 is FQGTGA. V was cut by 1 base and J by 2 bases, with 5 bases left in between. In DNA form, the CDR3 reads TGTGCCAGCAGCTTAAATTTACAAGAGACCCAGTACTTC. It codes for CASSLNLQETQYF.

CDR3 DNA sequence: TGTGCCACCAGTTCCGGGACTCCCGGCTTCAATGAGCAGTTCTTC. Its translation is CATSSGTPGFNEQFF. V gene TRBV15 combines with J gene TRBJ2-1, with D maybe TRBD2 (6 bases). Germline V gene data show CDR1 as LNHNV and CDR2 as YYDKDF (reference sequence). The V end lost 6 bases, the J end lost 6 bases, and 18 bases lay between the germline ends. The CDR3 is made up of 15 amino acids.

V and J are TRBV19 and TRBJ2-7; 7 bases match TRBD1. Germline lookup yields CDR1 LNHDA and CDR2 SQIVND (reference sequence). The CDR3 consists of 13 residues. Germline trimming cut 6 bases from V and 5 bases from J; bases unmatched to any gene: 7. CDR3 region: CASSWTGGDEQYF. The CDR3 nucleotides read TGTGCCAGTAGCTGGACAGGAGGCGACGAGCAGTACTTC.

The rearrangement links TRBV7-9 to TRBJ2-4; 9 nucleotides agree with TRBD1. This CDR3 region has 16 residues. V was clipped by 7 bases and J by 4 bases; unmatched bases: 11. Germline CDR1 and CDR2: SEHNR and FQNEAQ (reference sequence). The CDR3 loop is CASTYIQGARKNIQYF. CDR3 nucleotides: TGTGCCAGCACCTATATACAGGGGGCGCGGAAAAACATTCAGTACTTC.

The chain is built from TRBV29-1 and TRBJ2-1, with TRBD2 identical over 8 bases. Germline V gives CDR1 SQVTM, CDR2 ANQGSEA. This CDR3 spans 14 amino acids. The V gene end was trimmed by 3 bases and the J gene end by 2 bases; junction bases not matched to a gene: 3. As DNA, the CDR3 is TGCAGCGTTGATTTTAGCGGGACCTACAATGAGCAGTTCTTC. Its protein product is CSVDFSGTYNEQFF.

This chain uses TRBV5-4 with TRBJ2-2; D unresolved. Per the germline V gene, CDR1 is SGHNT and CDR2 is YYREEE (reference sequence). The CDR3 is 13 residues long. Trimming pared 4 bases from V and 5 bases from J, leaving 9 bases between. CDR3 DNA: TGTGCCAGCAGCCCCGCGAGGACCGGGGAGCTGTTTTTT. This codes for CASSPARTGELFF. Combining the CDR3 with reference TRBV5-4 and TRBJ2-2 gives the whole variable domain ETGVTQSPTHLIKTRGQQVTLRCSSQSGHNTVSWYQQALGQGPQFIFQYYREEENGRGNFPPRFSGLQFPNYSSELNVNALELDDSALYLCASSPARTGELFFGEGSRLTVL.

The chain carries TRBV5-6 and TRBJ2-5; 11 positions agree with TRBD1. Germline CDR1 is SGHDT and CDR2 is YYEEEE. The CDR3 covers 14 residues. The J segment lost 11 bases and the V segment lost 5 bases, leaving 11 bases of the junction unmatched. The CDR3: CASSLGTGGSEQYF. DNA for the CDR3: TGTGCCAGCAGTCTCGGGACAGGGGGGTCTGAGCAGTACTTC.